This TCR beta chain emerged from a study of a mutant IDH1 vaccine in newly diagnosed glioma. Turning to the study itself: Initiation of the vaccine course occurred 4-6 weeks after radiotherapy alone, or alongside temozolomide cycles. Most patients had received both radiotherapy and temozolomide, the prior options being radiotherapy, temozolomide, or both. An approximately 62% male, approximately 38% female split and a mean age of about 44 years characterized treated patients.

On this clone itself: No antigen is known for it.

The CDR3 contains 17 residues. Germline loops: CDR1 GTSNPN, CDR2 SVGIG (reference sequence). V was pared by 7 bases and J by 4 bases, with 26 bases between. The protocol was immunoSEQ multiplex PCR, while the TCRdb copy is restricted to in-frame clones and leaves out a portion. Of about 56,000 clones in the sample, over 70% were seen once. Specified time point: week 47, end of study. Topical imiquimod was applied with each vaccine dose, which held 300 ug of mutant IDH1 20-mer peptide. Sequenced material: PBMCs, taken from a glioma patient whose treatment included an IDH1 peptide vaccine. The sequence derives from a middle-aged man with glioma. The genes are TRBV30 and TRBJ1-3, with D perhaps matching TRBD1 (5 bases). The CDR3 is CASQTLLSTEGGNTIYF. CDR3 DNA: TGTGCCTCCCAGACCCTTTTGTCGACGGAGGGGGGAAACACCATATATTTT.